The rows below give T cell receptor beta chains drawn from one sample of a study of cytomegalovirus exposure and HLA in healthy donors. Profiled with immunoSEQ multiplex PCR; TCRdb holds only in-frame clones, not every one. Of 100,000 to 150,000 clones listed, roughly 80% are singletons. Source material: PBMCs. The receptors derive from a man aged 18 to 29 in good health and CMV-seropositive. Both conserved end residues are part of each CDR3. A D gene is named only where the DNA matches it firmly. Expanded clones get a size class; other rows say once, few or many, or leave the size out.

abundance: once
v_gene: TRBV29-1
j_gene: TRBJ2-2
d_gene: TRBD2
CDR3nt: TGCAGCGTTGTGGGCTCTAGCGGGGGGTTATCCGGGGAGCTGTTTTTT
CDR3aa: CSVVGSSGGLSGELFF

abundance: -
v_gene: TRBV6-1
j_gene: TRBJ2-7
d_gene: -
CDR3nt: TGTGCCAGCAGTGAATTTGTGTGGACAGCCTCCTACGAGCAGTACTTC
CDR3aa: CASSEFVWTASYEQYF

abundance: -
v_gene: TRBV7-9
j_gene: TRBJ1-2
d_gene: -
CDR3nt: TGTGCCAGCAGCGGCGATCAGGACACATATGGCTACACCTTC
CDR3aa: CASSGDQDTYGYTF

abundance: -
v_gene: TRBV6-5
j_gene: TRBJ2-7
d_gene: TRBD1
CDR3nt: TGTGCCAGCAGCAGGGACAGGGGGGGGTCCTACGAGCAGTACTTC
CDR3aa: CASSRDRGGSYEQYF

abundance: once
v_gene: TRBV7-2
j_gene: TRBJ2-5
d_gene: -
CDR3nt: TGTGCCAGCAGTTTAGCCGGACTACAAGAGACCCAGTACTTC
CDR3aa: CASSLAGLQETQYF

abundance: -
v_gene: TRBV9
j_gene: TRBJ2-6
d_gene: TRBD2
CDR3nt: TGTGCCAGCAGCGTACGCGGGAGCTCTGGGGCCAACGTCCTGACTTTC
CDR3aa: CASSVRGSSGANVLTF

abundance: -
v_gene: TRBV4-3
j_gene: TRBJ1-2
d_gene: -
CDR3nt: TGCGCCAGCAGCCAATTCAGGGGATGGTATGGCTACACCTTC
CDR3aa: CASSQFRGWYGYTF

abundance: -
v_gene: TRBV5-1
j_gene: TRBJ2-1
d_gene: -
CDR3nt: TGCGCCAGCAGCTTCCGGGAAAAATGGAATGAGCAGTTCTTC
CDR3aa: CASSFREKWNEQFF

abundance: -
v_gene: TRBV5-1
j_gene: TRBJ1-2
d_gene: TRBD1
CDR3nt: TGCGCCAGCAGCTCCGGGACAGGGGGCTATGGCTACACCTTC
CDR3aa: CASSSGTGGYGYTF

abundance: -
v_gene: TRBV19
j_gene: TRBJ2-2
d_gene: TRBD1
CDR3nt: TGTGCCAGTAGTTTCCAGGGACAGGGGACCCTCCGCCCCGGGGAGCTGTTTTTT
CDR3aa: CASSFQGQGTLRPGELFF

abundance: -
v_gene: TRBV7-9
j_gene: TRBJ1-2
d_gene: -
CDR3nt: TGTGCCAGCAGCTTGTCGCAGTTTAACTATGGCTACACCTTC
CDR3aa: CASSLSQFNYGYTF

abundance: -
v_gene: TRBV5-4
j_gene: TRBJ2-2
d_gene: -
CDR3nt: TGTGCCAGCAGCGACTCGACAGGAACCGGGGAGCTGTTTTTT
CDR3aa: CASSDSTGTGELFF

abundance: -
v_gene: TRBV5-4
j_gene: TRBJ2-3
d_gene: TRBD1
CDR3nt: TGTGCCAGCAGCCTGGGACAGGGATTAGATACGCAGTATTTT
CDR3aa: CASSLGQGLDTQYF

abundance: few
v_gene: TRBV30
j_gene: TRBJ2-7
d_gene: TRBD1
CDR3nt: TGTGCCTGGACCATTCAAACAACCGGGACAGGGCCCTACGAGCAGTACTTC
CDR3aa: CAWTIQTTGTGPYEQYF

abundance: -
v_gene: TRBV19
j_gene: TRBJ1-5
d_gene: -
CDR3nt: TGTGCCAGTAGTATTTCAGGGTTAAGCAATCAGCCCCAGCATTTT
CDR3aa: CASSISGLSNQPQHF

abundance: -
v_gene: TRBV18
j_gene: TRBJ2-3
d_gene: TRBD2
CDR3nt: TGTGCCAGCTCACCCTTTGAAAGACTAGCGGAAAACACAGATACGCAGTATTTT
CDR3aa: CASSPFERLAENTDTQYF

abundance: -
v_gene: TRBV7-6
j_gene: TRBJ2-1
d_gene: -
CDR3nt: TGTGCCAGCAGCTTAGTAGGGGGGGACTACTACAATGAGCAGTTCTTC
CDR3aa: CASSLVGGDYYNEQFF

abundance: few
v_gene: TRBV20-1
j_gene: TRBJ1-1
d_gene: -
CDR3nt: TGCAGTGTCCCGGGGACTGAAGCTTTCTTT
CDR3aa: CSVPGTEAFF

abundance: -
v_gene: TRBV7-2
j_gene: TRBJ1-3
d_gene: -
CDR3nt: TGTGCCAGCACCAACATAAACACCATATATTTT
CDR3aa: CASTNINTIYF

abundance: -
v_gene: TRBV6-5
j_gene: TRBJ2-2
d_gene: TRBD2
CDR3nt: TGTGCCAGCAGTAGACTAGCGACCGGGGAGCTGTTTTTT
CDR3aa: CASSRLATGELFF

abundance: -
v_gene: TRBV18
j_gene: TRBJ2-1
d_gene: TRBD2
CDR3nt: TGTGCCAGCTCACCGCGGACTAGCGGGGGGGCCTTTTACAATGAGCAGTTCTTC
CDR3aa: CASSPRTSGGAFYNEQFF

abundance: -
v_gene: TRBV5-1
j_gene: TRBJ2-2
d_gene: -
CDR3nt: TGCGCCAGCAGCTGGTCGCCTCGCGGGGCCGGGGAGCTGTTTTTT
CDR3aa: CASSWSPRGAGELFF

abundance: few
v_gene: TRBV7-2
j_gene: TRBJ1-1
d_gene: -
CDR3nt: TGTGCCAGCAGCTTAGGCCGGGTAAACACTGAAGCTTTCTTT
CDR3aa: CASSLGRVNTEAFF

abundance: -
v_gene: TRBV4-1
j_gene: TRBJ2-3
d_gene: -
CDR3nt: TGCGCCAGCAGCCCGCTCTTGAGGCAGCTTAGCACAGATACGCAGTATTTT
CDR3aa: CASSPLLRQLSTDTQYF

abundance: once
v_gene: TRBV15
j_gene: TRBJ1-3
d_gene: -
CDR3nt: TGTGCCACCAGCGGTGAAATAGTGGGAAACACCATATATTTT
CDR3aa: CATSGEIVGNTIYF

abundance: -
v_gene: TRBV5-4
j_gene: TRBJ2-3
d_gene: -
CDR3nt: TGTGCCAGCAGCACGGACAGAGCAATTAGCACAGATACGCAGTATTTT
CDR3aa: CASSTDRAISTDTQYF